Following are 32 T cell receptor beta chains from one sample sequenced in a study of blood T cell repertoires in COVID-19. Assay used: immunoSEQ multiplex PCR; TCRdb lists only in-frame clones, some missing. The sample has about 140,000 clones; 76% are singletons. Sequencing was performed on peripheral blood. The origin of the receptors is an elderly woman with active or convalescent COVID-19.

This chain connects TRBV2 to TRBJ2-5; D possibly corresponds to TRBD2 (5 bases). The germline V gene encodes CDR1 SNHLY and CDR2 FYNNEI. V dropped 8 bases and J dropped 2 bases, with 12 bases sitting between them. The CDR3 length is 13 residues. CDR3 nucleotides: TGTGCCAGCCTCAGAGCGGAGCAAGAGACCCAGTACTTC. This translates into CASLRAEQETQYF. Full variable domain (missing parts from reference TRBV2 and TRBJ2-5): EPEVTQTPSHQVTQMGQEVILRCVPISNHLYFYWYRQILGQKVEFLVSFYNNEISEKSEIFDDQFSVERPDGSNFTLKIRSTKLEDSAMYFCASLRAEQETQYFGPGTRLLVL.

A note on this clone: Other nucleotide sequences in the sample specify the same CDR3. The gene calls are TRBV28 and TRBJ1-2; D is possibly TRBD1 (6 bases). In germline, CDR1 is MDHEN, CDR2 SYDVKM. Between the trimmed V and J ends, which lost 6 bases and 4 bases, there was a span of 12 bases. The length of the CDR3 is 13 residues. The CDR3 DNA is TGTGCCAGCAGCCCGGACAGAAGCTATGGCTACACCTTC. Translating it yields CASSPDRSYGYTF.

This clone was seen repeatedly, ten times or more. The rearrangement links TRBV4-1 to TRBJ2-7; D gene ambiguous. The length of the CDR3 is 12 residues. CDR1 and CDR2 from the germline V gene are MGHRA and YSYEKL. Trimming left V 4 bases short and J 6 bases short, with 10 bases between. In DNA form, the CDR3 reads TGCGCCAGCAGCCTACATAGAGGCGAGCAGTACTTC. This encodes CASSLHRGEQYF.

The gene calls are TRBV6-6 and TRBJ1-5, with D perhaps TRBD1 (6 bases). This CDR3 spans 15 amino acids. Trimming stripped 2 bases from V and 1 base from J, with 9 bases between. Germline V gene lookup returns CDR1 MNHNY and CDR2 SVGAGI (reference sequence). The CDR3 spells CASSYPQGSNQPQHF. The CDR3 DNA reads as TGTGCCAGCAGTTACCCACAGGGAAGCAATCAGCCCCAGCATTTT.

The chain uses TRBV29-1 and TRBJ1-1; D ambiguous. The germline V and J ends were trimmed by 3 bases and 3 bases, with 8 bases remaining between them. CDR1 SQVTM and CDR2 ANQGSEA come from the germline V gene. CDR3 length: 12 amino acids. This chain's CDR3 is CSVDRGYTEAFF. In DNA form, the CDR3 reads TGCAGCGTTGACAGAGGTTACACTGAAGCTTTCTTT.

This clone appeared once. This chain uses TRBV7-2 with TRBJ1-5; TRBD1 matches 10 bases. The CDR3 is 16 residues long. Germline V gene lookup returns CDR1 SGHTA and CDR2 FQGNSA. V lost 5 bases to trimming and J lost 3 bases; unmatched junction nucleotides: 7. This CDR3 is CASSPRTGGVNQPQHF. The CDR3 DNA reads TGTGCCAGCAGCCCTAGGACAGGGGGAGTCAATCAGCCCCAGCATTTT.

This chain uses TRBV19 with TRBJ1-5; a weak D match, TRBD1 (5 bases). The CDR3 is 16 amino acids. Trimming removed 7 bases from V and 3 bases from J, with 19 bases in between. The germline V gene encodes CDR1 LNHDA and CDR2 SQIVND (reference sequence). The CDR3 sequence: CASTSFEAGLNQPQHF. CDR3 sequence (DNA): TGTGCCAGTACCTCGTTCGAGGCGGGACTCAATCAGCCCCAGCATTTT.

The chain recombines TRBV6-5 with TRBJ1-6; the D is unclear. From germline, CDR1 is MNHEY and CDR2 SVGAGI. V lost 4 bases, J lost 8 bases, and 15 bases lay in between. The CDR3 loop spans 15 amino acids. The CDR3 DNA reads TGTGCCAGCAGTTTGATACGAAATTTAGATTCACCCCTCCACTTT. Its translation is CASSLIRNLDSPLHF.

The V call is TRBV6-5, the J call TRBJ2-7, with D maybe TRBD1 (5 bases). V lost 10 bases and J lost 2, with 21 bases in between. Per germline, CDR1 MNHEY and CDR2 SVGAGI. The CDR3 extends over 15 amino acids. The CDR3 region is CATERPGASTYEQYF. The CDR3 DNA sequence: TGTGCCACCGAACGTCCTGGGGCATCAACCTACGAGCAGTACTTC.

The genes are TRBV9 and TRBJ1-1; D is perhaps TRBD1 (6 bases). This CDR3 spans 15 amino acids. The V gene's germline CDR1 is SGDLS and CDR2 YYNGEE. V was pared by 0 bases and J by 5 bases, with 14 bases between. The CDR3 nucleotides read TGTGCCAGCAGCGTAGCTGGCCAGGGGTTTACTGAAGCTTTCTTT. It encodes CASSVAGQGFTEAFF.

This chain links TRBV28 with TRBJ1-1; D ambiguous. Germline lookup yields CDR1 MDHEN and CDR2 SYDVKM. There are 18 residues in the CDR3. The ends were cut back, 3 bases at V and 1 base at J, with 21 bases in the middle. The CDR3 region is CASSFPYRVATSNTEAFF. Written as DNA, the CDR3 is TGTGCCAGCAGTTTCCCTTATCGCGTCGCTACCTCGAACACTGAAGCTTTCTTT.

This chain connects TRBV9 to TRBJ1-1; 9 nucleotides align to TRBD1. Per germline, CDR1 SGDLS and CDR2 YYNGEE. J gave up 0 bases and V 4 bases, and 7 bases lay outside the gene matches. This CDR3 spans 16 amino acids. The CDR3 coding sequence is TGTGCCAGCAGCCAACCGGGGACAGGGCTGAACACTGAAGCTTTCTTT. Its protein product is CASSQPGTGLNTEAFF.

The chain joins TRBV15 to TRBJ1-4, with 7 bases matching TRBD1. The CDR3 extends over 15 amino acids. Trimming cost V 5 bases and J 1 base; bases outside gene matches: 4. Germline V gene lookup returns CDR1 LNHNV and CDR2 YYDKDF (reference sequence). The CDR3 region is CATSLGDRTNEKLFF. In DNA, the CDR3 is TGTGCCACCAGCTTGGGGGACAGAACTAATGAAAAACTGTTTTTT.

This clone was counted between two and nine times. The gene calls are TRBV4-1 and TRBJ2-7, with 9 positions matching TRBD1. Losses at the gene ends were 0 bases for V and 4 bases for J; bases not matched to a gene: 4. Looked up from germline, CDR1 is MGHRA and CDR2 is YSYEKL. The CDR3 covers 15 residues. The CDR3 protein is CASSQETGGSYEQYF. CDR3 DNA: TGCGCCAGCAGCCAAGAAACAGGGGGCTCGTACGAGCAGTACTTC.

The rearrangement uses TRBV19 and TRBJ2-7; D possibly corresponds to TRBD2 (6 bases). The CDR3 contains 13 residues. The ends were cut back, 4 bases at V and 6 bases at J, with 13 bases in the middle. Germline values: CDR1 LNHDA, CDR2 SQIVND (reference sequence). The CDR3 protein is CASSTNAGPEQYF. For the CDR3, the DNA is TGTGCCAGTAGTACCAACGCGGGGCCCGAGCAGTACTTC.

The rearrangement uses TRBV18 and TRBJ1-2; TRBD1 is a possible D gene (5 bases). The CDR3 totals 12 residues. Deletions cut 2 bases from V and 6 bases from J, with 7 bases between. CDR1 is KGHSH, CDR2 LQKENI, per germline. CDR3 loop: CASSPGADGYTF. The CDR3 region has the DNA TGTGCCAGCTCACCAGGGGCGGATGGCTACACCTTC.

The chain recombines TRBV5-1 with TRBJ1-1; tentatively, D is TRBD1 (5 bases). Trimming removed 6 bases from V and 1 base from J, with 13 bases in between. Germline V gives CDR1 SGHRS, CDR2 YFSETQ. This CDR3 spans 14 amino acids. CDR3 DNA sequence: TGCGCCAGCACCCGCTCTCAGGGGAACACTGAAGCTTTCTTT. It is translated as CASTRSQGNTEAFF.

The chain couples TRBV6-4 to TRBJ1-2; no firm D call. V was trimmed by 6 bases and J by 4 bases, leaving 18 bases between them. CDR1 MRHNA and CDR2 SNTAGT come from the germline V gene. The CDR3 has 15 amino acids. In nucleotides, the CDR3 is TGTGCCAGCAGGTTCTATCGAGCGGACTCCTATGGCTACACCTTC. This encodes CASRFYRADSYGYTF.

This chain connects TRBV3-1 (or the pseudogene TRBV3-2) to TRBJ2-1; 7 nucleotides align to TRBD1. Trimming took 2 bases from V and 0 from J; bases not matched to a gene: 4. Germline V gene data show CDR1 as LGHDT and CDR2 as YNNKEL (reference sequence). CDR3 size: 16 residues. CDR3 amino acids: CASSQQGQRSYNEQFF. Here the CDR3 DNA reads TGTGCCAGCAGCCAACAGGGACAGCGCTCCTACAATGAGCAGTTCTTC.

This chain connects TRBV2 to TRBJ1-2, with D perhaps matching TRBD1 (5 bases). Germline V gives CDR1 SNHLY, CDR2 FYNNEI. The V end was cut by 5 bases, the J end by 3 bases, with 10 bases between. This CDR3 has 13 amino acids. The CDR3 DNA follows: TGTGCCAGCAGTACAGGATATTACTATGGCTACACCTTC. Translating gives CASSTGYYYGYTF. Based on the CDR3 plus reference TRBV2 and TRBJ1-2, the full variable domain is EPEVTQTPSHQVTQMGQEVILRCVPISNHLYFYWYRQILGQKVEFLVSFYNNEISEKSEIFDDQFSVERPDGSNFTLKIRSTKLEDSAMYFCASSTGYYYGYTFGSGTRLTVV.

J is TRBJ2-3 and V is TRBV3-1 (or the pseudogene TRBV3-2), with D maybe TRBD1 (5 bases). The CDR3 runs to 11 residues. The V gene lost 8 bases and the J gene lost 9 bases, with 12 bases spanning the gap. The germline gives CDR1 LGHDT, CDR2 YNNKEL (reference sequence). Here the CDR3 DNA reads TGTGCCAGCGGACAACACGGGACGCAGTATTTT. Translated: CASGQHGTQYF.

This clone occurred once. This sequence joins TRBV30 and TRBJ1-6; D is unresolved. The V end lost 0 bases, the J end lost 8 bases, and 11 bases lay between the germline ends. Per germline, CDR1 GTSNPN and CDR2 SVGIG (reference sequence). CDR3 size: 14 residues. CDR3 in amino acids: CAWSVWEGYSPLHF. The DNA of the CDR3 is TGTGCCTGGAGTGTATGGGAGGGCTATTCACCCCTCCACTTT.

This clone was counted a few times. A junction end diverges from the germline sequence, so it may reflect a read error. The V call is TRBV29-1, the J call TRBJ1-2, with TRBD1 matching 9 bases. CDR3 length: 13 residues. CDR1 and CDR2 from the germline V gene are SQVTM and ANQGSEA. The DNA for the CDR3 is TGCAGCGTTGGTTTCGGGGGGACAGGGAGCTTAATTTTC. As protein: CSVGFGGTGSLIF. Complete variable domain (other parts from reference TRBV29-1 and TRBJ1-2): SAVISQKPSRDICQRGTSLTIQCQVDSQVTMMFWYRQQPGQSLTLIATANQGSEATYESGFVIDKFPISRPNLTFSTLTVSNMSPEDSSIYLCSVGFGGTGSLIFGSGTRLTVV.

V and J are TRBV10-2 and TRBJ1-5; D uncertain. Between the trimmed V and J ends, which lost 1 base and 5 bases, there was a span of 6 bases. The CDR3 has 13 residues. Germline lookup yields CDR1 WSHSY and CDR2 SAAADI. The CDR3: CASSELQHQPQHF. Here the CDR3 DNA reads TGCGCCAGCAGTGAGTTACAGCATCAGCCCCAGCATTTT.

The genes are TRBV6-2 or TRBV6-3 and TRBJ1-2; 7 nucleotides align to TRBD1. The CDR3 extends over 13 amino acids. CDR1 and CDR2 (germline): MNHEY, SVGEGT. Trimming removed 1 base from V and 7 bases from J; junction bases left unmatched: 3. For the CDR3, the DNA is TGTGCCAGCAGTTACTTAACAGGGGCTGGCTACACCTTC. Its protein is CASSYLTGAGYTF.

The gene calls are TRBV28 and TRBJ1-5, with D perhaps TRBD1 (5 bases). The CDR3 runs 13 residues. Germline CDR1 is MDHEN and CDR2 is SYDVKM. V shed 3 bases and J shed 4 bases, with 7 bases lying between them. CDR3 protein: CASSFTGNQPQHF. Here the CDR3 DNA reads TGTGCCAGCAGTTTTACAGGTAATCAGCCCCAGCATTTT.

The chain recombines TRBV30 with TRBJ1-4; D is possibly TRBD1 (6 bases). Germline V CDR1 and CDR2: GTSNPN, SVGIG (reference sequence). CDR3 length equals 13 residues. V lost 5 bases and J 7 bases, leaving 14 bases between the germline ends. The DNA of the CDR3 is TGTGCCTGGGCTCGGGGGGCGCCTGAAAAACTGTTTTTT. Protein sequence: CAWARGAPEKLFF. Supplemented by reference TRBV30 and TRBJ1-4, the full variable domain reads SQTIHQWPATLVQPVGSPLSLECTVEGTSNPNLYWYRQAAGRGLQLLFYSVGIGQISSEVPQNLSASRPQDRQFILSSKKLLLSDSGFYLCAWARGAPEKLFFGSGTQLSVL.

The chain uses TRBV5-4 and TRBJ1-3; D ambiguous. Germline-derived CDR1 and CDR2 are SGHNT and YYREEE (reference sequence). V lost 7 bases to trimming and J lost 0 bases, with 14 bases between them. The CDR3 loop spans 15 amino acids. In nucleotides, the CDR3 is TGTGCCAGCCACGGCGGTGCCTACTCTGGAAACACCATATATTTT. Its protein product is CASHGGAYSGNTIYF. Looking up the rest from reference TRBV5-4 and TRBJ1-3 gives the full variable domain: ETGVTQSPTHLIKTRGQQVTLRCSSQSGHNTVSWYQQALGQGPQFIFQYYREEENGRGNFPPRFSGLQFPNYSSELNVNALELDDSALYLCASHGGAYSGNTIYFGEGSWLTVV.

The genes are TRBV5-1 and TRBJ1-2; 7 nucleotides match TRBD1. This CDR3 comprises 15 residues. Germline values: CDR1 SGHRS, CDR2 YFSETQ. J gave up 2 bases and V 3 bases, and 7 bases lay outside the gene matches. CDR3 sequence reads: CASSSTGAKNYGYTF. CDR3 bases: TGCGCCAGCAGCTCCACAGGGGCGAAGAACTATGGCTACACCTTC.

This clone has just a few counts. This chain links TRBV11-2 with TRBJ2-7; 9 bases agree with TRBD1. With V trimmed by 7 bases and J by 1 base, 5 bases remained unmatched. CDR3 length equals 14 residues. Per germline, CDR1 SGHAT and CDR2 FQNNGV. CDR3 region: CASTPGQGSYEQYF. The CDR3 DNA reads TGTGCCAGCACCCCGGGACAGGGATCCTACGAGCAGTACTTC.

The V gene is TRBV15, the J gene TRBJ1-1; the D gene is possibly TRBD1 (5 bases). The germline V and J ends were trimmed by 1 base and 5 bases, with 14 bases remaining between them. Germline assignment: CDR1 LNHNV and CDR2 YYDKDF (reference sequence). CDR3 length: 15 amino acids. The CDR3 DNA follows: TGTGCCACCAGCAGAGGGGGCGCAGGTTTAACTGAAGCTTTCTTT. This gives the protein CATSRGGAGLTEAFF.

The rearrangement links TRBV5-1 to TRBJ2-7; maybe TRBD1 (5 bases). Trimming removed 6 bases at V and 0 bases at J, with 16 bases between. This CDR3 contains 15 residues. Germline values: CDR1 SGHRS, CDR2 YFSETQ. The CDR3 reads CASKDMGTGSYEQYF. The CDR3 DNA is TGCGCCAGCAAAGATATGGGAACAGGCTCCTACGAGCAGTACTTC.